Sequencing of this TCR beta chain was carried out in a study of blood T cell repertoires in COVID-19. Authors' data handling: By means of reference gene primer amplification, nucleated cell counts were estimated. TCRdb keeps only in-frame clones here, not all; method: immunoSEQ multiplex PCR. V and J calls and clone size come straight from that table; D and trimming were deduced from the DNA. This sample carries approximately 220,000 clones, roughly 82% of them seen once, and the ten largest clones take approximately 4.5%. The material sequenced was peripheral blood. The clonotype originates from a woman between 65 and 79 years old with acute or convalescent COVID-19.

DNA for the CDR3: TGTGCCAGCAGCGTAGGCGACACCGATAATTCACCCCTCCACTTT. Amino acids: CASSVGDTDNSPLHF. V and J are TRBV9 and TRBJ1-6; D gene unclear. Trimming cost V 0 bases and J 5 bases, with 9 bases left between them. CDR1 is SGDLS and CDR2 is YYNGEE in the germline V gene. CDR3 length: 15 amino acids. The full variable domain, in which reference TRBV9 and TRBJ1-6 provide the parts outside the CDR3, is DSGVTQTPKHLITATGQRVTLRCSPRSGDLSVYWYQQSLDQGLQFLIQYYNGEERAKGNILERFSAQQFPDLHSELNLSSLELGDSALYFCASSVGDTDNSPLHFGNGTRLTVT.